This TCR beta chain is drawn from a study of T cell changes during pregnancy in multiple sclerosis. Deletions cut 2 bases from V and 4 bases from J, with 18 bases between. Germline V gives CDR1 MNHEY, CDR2 SMNVEV (reference sequence). The CDR3 is 16 amino acids. Sequencing used immunoSEQ multiplex PCR; TCRdb keeps in-frame clones, though not all of them. The sample carries 60,000 to 65,000 clones, approximately 90% recorded once. V gene TRBV27 combines with J gene TRBJ2-7, with D perhaps matching TRBD2 (6 bases). The sequencing used peripheral blood, collected in the second trimester of pregnancy. The TCR originated in a female donor in good health, enrolled as a control in a pregnancy study. The CDR3 nucleotides read TGTGCCAGCAGTTTAGGCGGGCGACCGGGAGTGTACGAGCAGTACTTC. Its translation: CASSLGGRPGVYEQYF.